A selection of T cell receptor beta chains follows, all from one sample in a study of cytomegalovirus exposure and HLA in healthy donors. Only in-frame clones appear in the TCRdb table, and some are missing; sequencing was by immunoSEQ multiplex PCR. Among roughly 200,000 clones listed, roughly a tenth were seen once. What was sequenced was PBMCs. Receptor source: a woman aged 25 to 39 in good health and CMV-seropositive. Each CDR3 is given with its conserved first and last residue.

CDR3 protein: CASSFTGSNTGELFF
V gene: TRBV11-3
CDR3 length: 15
J gene: .

CDR3 protein: CASSPPGEETQYF
V gene: TRBV18
CDR3 length: 13
J gene: TRBJ2-5

CDR3 protein: CASSKTGGSYNEQFF
V gene: TRBV5-1
CDR3 length: 15
J gene: TRBJ2-1

CDR3 protein: CSATGSTEAFF
V gene: TRBV29-1
CDR3 length: 11
J gene: TRBJ1-1

CDR3 protein: CSALGGETQYF
V gene: TRBV20-1
CDR3 length: 11
J gene: TRBJ2-5

CDR3 protein: CASSLELVSEQYF
V gene: TRBV7-7
CDR3 length: 13
J gene: TRBJ2-7

CDR3 protein: CASRRFDQPQHF
V gene: TRBV19
CDR3 length: 12
J gene: TRBJ1-5

CDR3 protein: CAWSPGLAVPYEQYF
V gene: TRBV30
CDR3 length: 15
J gene: TRBJ2-7

CDR3 protein: CASSEAASGTYNEQFF
V gene: TRBV2
CDR3 length: 16
J gene: TRBJ2-1

CDR3 protein: CASSGQTGGEEKLFF
V gene: TRBV25-1
CDR3 length: 15
J gene: TRBJ1-4

CDR3 protein: CASSLSGGAGAENTEAFF
V gene: TRBV27
CDR3 length: 18
J gene: TRBJ1-1

CDR3 protein: CASSYSGSSGSYEQYF
V gene: TRBV6-5
CDR3 length: 16
J gene: .